This is a list of T cell receptor beta chains from one sample in a study of T-cell memory formation after mild COVID-19. TCRdb independently ran MiXCR on the 5' RACE reads; one entry per CDR3 protein. The sample comprises fewer than 150,000 distinct CDR3 sequences, 20% to 25% of which are singletons, and approximately 41% rests with the top ten. The sequenced sample consisted of PBMCs or a T cell subset sorted from them (not recorded which). Receptors were obtained from a man younger than 35 who had mild COVID-19 (a few samples of this study predate the infection). Cell type and time point are not known. Each CDR3 is given with its conserved first and last residue. Fields, in order: D gene, J gene, V gene, clone size, CDR3 protein, CDR3 DNA. A D gene is named only where the DNA matches it firmly. Size values are once, few and many counts, or a class for expanded clones, and some rows have none.

NA | TRBJ2-3 | TRBV15 | NA | CATATGAGSTDTQYF | TGTGCCACCGCCACAGGGGCGGGGAGCACAGATACGCAGTATTTT
NA | TRBJ1-1 | TRBV4-2 | NA | CASSLRGGNTEAFF | TGTGCCAGCAGCCTCCGGGGGGGAAACACTGAAGCTTTCTTT
TRBD2 | TRBJ2-1 | TRBV4-1 | NA | CASSQVFYAGGSDEQFF | TGCGCCAGCAGCCAAGTATTCTACGCGGGGGGCAGCGATGAGCAGTTCTTC
TRBD1 | TRBJ2-3 | TRBV3-1 | NA | CASSQDFPQGEFRDTQYF | TGTGCCAGCAGCCAAGATTTCCCCCAGGGGGAGTTTAGGGATACGCAGTATTTT
NA | TRBJ2-3 | TRBV15 | NA | CATSRSRGEPTDTQYF | TGTGCCACCAGCCGTTCCCGAGGAGAACCCACAGATACGCAGTATTTT
NA | TRBJ2-3 | TRBV9 | NA | CASSAFDSTDTQYF | TGTGCCAGCAGCGCCTTTGACAGCACAGATACGCAGTATTTT
TRBD1 | TRBJ1-1 | TRBV6-2/TRBV6-3 | once | CASSTGQGLPDTEAFF | TGTGCCAGCAGTACGGGACAGGGTTTACCGGACACTGAAGCTTTCTTT
TRBD2 | TRBJ2-1 | TRBV12-3/TRBV12-4 | few | CADQLAGGPNEQFF | TGTGCCGACCAACTAGCGGGGGGGCCGAATGAGCAGTTCTTC
NA | TRBJ1-1 | TRBV27 | NA | CASSLGLRNTEAFF | TGTGCCAGCAGTTTAGGGCTGAGGAACACTGAAGCTTTCTTT
TRBD2 | TRBJ2-1 | TRBV7-2 | large | CASSLEHPWTSGGGFLDEQFF | TGTGCCAGCAGCTTAGAACACCCTTGGACTAGCGGGGGGGGTTTTCTCGATGAGCAGTTCTTC
TRBD2 | TRBJ2-2 | TRBV11-3 | few | CASSDYSGGPAGELFF | TGTGCCAGCAGCGACTATAGCGGGGGACCGGCCGGGGAGCTGTTTTTT
NA | TRBJ1-1 | TRBV4-3 | few | CASSQDWVENTEAFF | TGCGCCAGCAGCCAAGATTGGGTTGAGAACACTGAAGCTTTCTTT
NA | TRBJ1-5 | TRBV29-1 | NA | CSVARGDNQPQHF | TGCAGCGTTGCGAGGGGCGACAATCAGCCCCAGCATTTT
TRBD2 | TRBJ2-2 | TRBV20-1 | many | CSARDWTSGGTTNTGELFF | TGCAGTGCTAGAGATTGGACTAGCGGGGGGACAACGAACACCGGGGAGCTGTTTTTT
NA | TRBJ2-1 | TRBV7-9 | NA | CASSPTMNEQFF | TGTGCCAGCAGCCCTACGATGAATGAGCAGTTCTTC
TRBD1 | TRBJ1-1 | TRBV30 | NA | CAWSKARGTEAFF | TGTGCCTGGAGTAAGGCCAGGGGGACTGAAGCTTTCTTT
TRBD1 | TRBJ2-7 | TRBV6-1 | NA | CASRGVGTGEYNEQYF | TGTGCCAGCAGGGGGGTCGGGACAGGGGAATACAACGAGCAGTACTTC
NA | TRBJ1-5 | TRBV19 | few | CASTRLKMANQPQHF | TGTGCCAGTACTCGGTTAAAGATGGCGAATCAGCCCCAGCATTTT
NA | TRBJ1-1 | TRBV12-3/TRBV12-4 | NA | CASSLWRNTEAFF | TGTGCCAGCAGTTTGTGGCGGAACACTGAAGCTTTCTTT
NA | TRBJ2-5 | TRBV29-1 | few | CSVKGETQYF | TGCAGCGTGAAGGGGGAGACCCAGTACTTC
NA | TRBJ2-1 | TRBV12-3/TRBV12-4 | NA | CASSSRFDEQFF | TGTGCCAGCAGTTCCCGATTCGATGAGCAGTTCTTC
TRBD1 | TRBJ1-1 | TRBV4-3 | many | CASSWDRGNTEAFF | TGCGCCAGCAGCTGGGACAGGGGGAACACTGAAGCTTTCTTT
NA | TRBJ2-3 | TRBV7-9 | few | CASSLIGTRVDTQYF | TGTGCCAGCAGCTTAATAGGGACAAGGGTGGATACGCAGTATTTT
NA | TRBJ2-3 | TRBV7-8 | few | CASSLVGLADTQYF | TGTGCCAGCAGCTTAGTTGGGCTAGCGGATACGCAGTATTTT
TRBD1 | TRBJ2-3 | TRBV5-1 | many | CASSLEGQGADTQYF | TGCGCCAGCAGCTTGGAGGGACAGGGGGCAGATACGCAGTATTTT
TRBD1 | TRBJ2-7 | TRBV10-3 | few | CAISDSDRGGNEQYF | TGTGCCATCAGTGATTCTGACAGGGGAGGAAACGAGCAGTACTTC
NA | TRBJ2-3 | TRBV7-9 | few | CASSPTPGDTQYF | TGTGCCAGCAGCCCGACTCCCGGCGATACGCAGTATTTT
TRBD1 | TRBJ1-2 | TRBV5-1 | NA | CASSAYLGQVAYGYTF | TGCGCCAGCAGCGCCTACCTGGGACAGGTCGCCTATGGCTACACCTTC
NA | TRBJ1-5 | TRBV10-3 | NA | CAISDRPKNQPQHF | TGTGCCATCAGCGACAGGCCGAAGAATCAGCCCCAGCATTTT
TRBD1 | TRBJ2-7 | TRBV25-1 | NA | CASSDWDRVYEQYF | TGTGCCAGCAGTGATTGGGACAGGGTCTACGAGCAGTACTTC
NA | TRBJ2-1 | TRBV24-1 | medium-sized | CATRGRNVSSYNEQFF | TGTGCCACCCGGGGCCGGAATGTTAGCTCCTACAATGAGCAGTTCTTC
NA | TRBJ1-1 | TRBV3-1 | NA | CASSHDQGSEAFF | TGTGCCAGCAGCCACGACCAGGGATCTGAAGCTTTCTTT
NA | TRBJ1-2 | TRBV25-1 | NA | CASSGGGRKGYTF | TGTGCCAGCAGTGGAGGGGGGAGAAAGGGCTACACCTTC
NA | TRBJ2-3 | TRBV2 | NA | CASRPYRGTDTQYF | TGTGCCAGCCGCCCGTATAGGGGAACAGATACGCAGTATTTT
TRBD2 | TRBJ2-3 | TRBV3-1 | many | CASTSVVAGGRTQYF | TGTGCCAGCACCTCAGTAGTAGCGGGGGGCCGAACGCAGTATTTT
NA | TRBJ1-1 | TRBV10-3 | NA | CAIWGEGFSMNTEAFF | TGTGCCATATGGGGGGAAGGGTTCAGCATGAACACTGAAGCTTTCTTT
NA | TRBJ1-2 | TRBV20-1 | NA | CSAPPILVNYGYTF | TGCAGTGCCCCCCCTATTCTGGTGAACTATGGCTACACCTTC
NA | TRBJ2-5 | TRBV6-5 | NA | CASSSGSQETQYF | TGTGCCAGCAGCTCCGGGAGCCAAGAGACCCAGTACTTC
NA | TRBJ1-3 | TRBV20-1 | once | CSARRPGRVTIYF | TGCAGTGCTAGACGGCCAGGGCGGGTCACCATATATTTT
TRBD1 | TRBJ2-7 | TRBV11-2 | NA | CASSQTGATYEQYF | TGTGCCAGCAGCCAGACAGGGGCGACCTACGAGCAGTACTTC
TRBD1 | TRBJ1-1 | TRBV6-2/TRBV6-3 | once | CASRHTGGGTEAFF | TGTGCCAGCAGGCATACAGGGGGCGGCACTGAAGCTTTCTTT
NA | TRBJ2-3 | TRBV4-3 | NA | CASRSGEVSTDTQYF | TGCGCCAGCAGATCTGGAGAGGTCAGCACAGATACGCAGTATTTT
NA | TRBJ2-3 | TRBV11-2 | NA | CASSFGEMGGTDTQYF | TGTGCCAGCAGCTTTGGGGAAATGGGGGGCACAGATACGCAGTATTTT
NA | TRBJ1-2 | TRBV19 | few | CASSIVSAGVYGYTF | TGTGCCAGTAGTATAGTATCGGCAGGGGTATATGGCTACACCTTC
TRBD2 | TRBJ2-4 | TRBV5-1 | NA | CASSYRLAGGIAKNIQYF | TGCGCCAGCAGCTACCGACTAGCGGGGGGAATAGCCAAAAACATTCAGTACTTC
TRBD1 | TRBJ1-1 | TRBV5-1 | NA | CASSLAGGQTEAFF | TGCGCCAGCAGCTTGGCCGGGGGACAGACTGAAGCTTTCTTT
TRBD1 | TRBJ2-3 | TRBV7-9 | NA | CASSPTGTGYDTDTQYF | TGTGCCAGCAGCCCAACCGGGACAGGGTATGACACAGATACGCAGTATTTT
NA | TRBJ2-7 | TRBV7-6 | NA | CASSLEGYGSYEQYF | TGTGCCAGCAGCTTAGAAGGGTATGGCTCCTACGAGCAGTACTTC
TRBD1 | TRBJ2-5 | TRBV9 | few | CASSAGDRVVETQYF | TGTGCCAGCAGCGCAGGGGACAGGGTAGTGGAGACCCAGTACTTC
TRBD2 | TRBJ2-1 | TRBV11-1 | many | CASSDTSGGVDEQFF | TGTGCCAGCAGCGACACTAGCGGGGGGGTCGATGAGCAGTTCTTC
TRBD1 | TRBJ2-7 | TRBV20-1 | NA | CSARGTGGYEQYF | TGCAGTGCTAGGGGGACAGGGGGCTACGAGCAGTACTTC